This paragraph reports one TCR beta chain. Its antigen remains unidentified. One entry per CDR3 protein, called by TCRdb with MiXCR from the RT-PCR reads. The sample lists about 530,000 distinct CDR3 sequences; approximately 13% were seen once. The sample comes from a study of response to subunit inactivated influenza vaccine. Study-wide results and limits: The authors offered the suggestion that each seasonal influenza vaccination recruits few new T cells.

The specimen was PBMCs from blood, collected more than 35 days after vaccination. This sequence was found in a man aged 50 to 60 who received an inactivated influenza vaccine.

The CDR3 DNA is TGTGCCAGCAGCTTAGAGTTCTTTTATGGCTACACCTTC. Its translation: CASSLEFFYGYTF. V usage is TRBV7-9 and J usage is TRBJ1-2, with no clear D. Deletions cut 1 base from V and 5 bases from J, with 8 bases between. There are 13 residues in the CDR3. Germline V gene sequence: CDR1 SEHNR, CDR2 FQNEAQ (reference sequence).